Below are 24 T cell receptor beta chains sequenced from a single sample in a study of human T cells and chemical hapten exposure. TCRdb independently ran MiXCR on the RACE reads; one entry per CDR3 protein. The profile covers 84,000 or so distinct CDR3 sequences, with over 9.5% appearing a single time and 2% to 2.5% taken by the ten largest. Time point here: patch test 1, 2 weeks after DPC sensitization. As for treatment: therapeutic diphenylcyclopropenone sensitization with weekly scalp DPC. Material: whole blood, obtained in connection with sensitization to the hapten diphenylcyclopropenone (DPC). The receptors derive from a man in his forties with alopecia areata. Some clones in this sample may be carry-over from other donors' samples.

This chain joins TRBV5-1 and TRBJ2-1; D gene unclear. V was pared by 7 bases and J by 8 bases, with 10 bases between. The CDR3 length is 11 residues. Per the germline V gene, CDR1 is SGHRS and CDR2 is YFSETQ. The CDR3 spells CASRVGDEQFF. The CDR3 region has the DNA TGCGCCAGCCGGGTGGGCGATGAGCAGTTCTTC.

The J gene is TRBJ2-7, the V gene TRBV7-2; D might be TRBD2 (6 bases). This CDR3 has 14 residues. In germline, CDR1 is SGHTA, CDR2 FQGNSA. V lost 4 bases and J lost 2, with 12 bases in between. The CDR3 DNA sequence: TGTGCCAGCAGCTCACTGGGGGGAACCTACGAGCAGTACTTC. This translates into CASSSLGGTYEQYF.

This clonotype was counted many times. The CDR3 region is CASSYRGTDYGYTF. The CDR3 nucleotides read TGTGCCAGCAGTTACAGAGGGACAGACTATGGCTACACCTTC. The chain combines TRBV6-5 with TRBJ1-2; 7 bases fit TRBD1. The V and J ends lost 2 bases and 3 bases, in that order; junction bases with no gene match: 3. This CDR3 is built from 14 residues. Germline V gene sequence: CDR1 MNHEY, CDR2 SVGAGI.

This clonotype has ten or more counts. CDR3 region: CAISEASGVADTQYF. The DNA for the CDR3 is TGTGCCATCAGTGAAGCTAGTGGGGTGGCAGATACGCAGTATTTT. This chain connects TRBV10-3 to TRBJ2-3; no firm D call. V was trimmed by 3 bases and J by 4 bases, leaving 14 bases between them. Germline CDR1 and CDR2: ENHRY and SYGVKD. There are 15 residues in the CDR3.

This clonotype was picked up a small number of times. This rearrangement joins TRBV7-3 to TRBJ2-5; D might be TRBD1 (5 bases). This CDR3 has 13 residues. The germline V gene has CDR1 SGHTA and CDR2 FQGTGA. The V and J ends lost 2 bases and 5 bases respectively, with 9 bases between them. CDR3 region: CASSLYGAETQYF. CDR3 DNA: TGTGCCAGCAGCTTATATGGGGCTGAGACCCAGTACTTC.

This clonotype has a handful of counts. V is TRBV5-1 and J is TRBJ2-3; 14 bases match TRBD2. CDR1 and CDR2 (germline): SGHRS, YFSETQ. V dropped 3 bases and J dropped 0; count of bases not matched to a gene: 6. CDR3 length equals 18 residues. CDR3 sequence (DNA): TGCGCCAGCAGCTCCGGACTAGCGGGAGGCGACAGCACAGATACGCAGTATTTT. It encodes CASSSGLAGGDSTDTQYF.

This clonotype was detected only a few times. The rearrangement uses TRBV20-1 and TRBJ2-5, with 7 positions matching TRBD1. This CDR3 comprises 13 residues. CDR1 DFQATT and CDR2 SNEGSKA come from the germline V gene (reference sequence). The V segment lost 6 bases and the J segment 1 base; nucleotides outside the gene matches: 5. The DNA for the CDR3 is TGCAGTGCCCCCGACAGGGTCCAAGAGACCCAGTACTTC. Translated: CSAPDRVQETQYF.

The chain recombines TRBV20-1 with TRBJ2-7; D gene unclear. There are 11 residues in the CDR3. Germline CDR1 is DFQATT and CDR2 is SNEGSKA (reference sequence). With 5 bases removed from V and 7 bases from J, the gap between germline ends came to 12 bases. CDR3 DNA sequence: TGCAGTGCTTCCGGAGTAGAGGAGCAGTACTTC. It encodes CSASGVEEQYF.

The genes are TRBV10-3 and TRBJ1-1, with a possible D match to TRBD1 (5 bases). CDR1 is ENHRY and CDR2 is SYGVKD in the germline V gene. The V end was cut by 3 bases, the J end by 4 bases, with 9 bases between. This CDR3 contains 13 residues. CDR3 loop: CAISDREGTEAFF. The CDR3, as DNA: TGTGCCATCAGTGACAGGGAGGGCACTGAAGCTTTCTTT.

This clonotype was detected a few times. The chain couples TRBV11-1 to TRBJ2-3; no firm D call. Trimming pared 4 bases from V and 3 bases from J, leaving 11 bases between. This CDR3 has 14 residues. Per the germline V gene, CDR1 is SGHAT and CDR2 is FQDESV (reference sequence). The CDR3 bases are TGTGCCAGCAGCTCCCGGACCAGAACAGATACGCAGTATTTT. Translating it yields CASSSRTRTDTQYF.

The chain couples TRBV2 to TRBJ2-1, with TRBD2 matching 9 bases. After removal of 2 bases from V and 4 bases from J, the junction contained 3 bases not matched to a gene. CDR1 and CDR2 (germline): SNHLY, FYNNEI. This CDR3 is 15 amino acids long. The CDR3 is CASSESLAGYNEQFF. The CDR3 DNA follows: TGTGCCAGCAGTGAATCTCTAGCGGGGTACAATGAGCAGTTCTTC.

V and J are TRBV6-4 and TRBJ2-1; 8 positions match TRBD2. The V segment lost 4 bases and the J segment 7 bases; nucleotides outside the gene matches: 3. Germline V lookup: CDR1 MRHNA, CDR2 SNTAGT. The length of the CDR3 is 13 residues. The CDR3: CASSVTGGNEQFF. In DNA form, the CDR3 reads TGTGCCAGCAGTGTCACGGGAGGGAATGAGCAGTTCTTC.

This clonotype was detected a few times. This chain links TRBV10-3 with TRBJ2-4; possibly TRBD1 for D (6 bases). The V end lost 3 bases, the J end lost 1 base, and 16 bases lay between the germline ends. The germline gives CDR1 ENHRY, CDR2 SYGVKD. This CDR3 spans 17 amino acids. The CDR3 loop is CAISDLGTGPAKNIQYF. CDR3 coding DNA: TGTGCCATCAGTGACCTTGGAACAGGGCCGGCCAAAAACATTCAGTACTTC.

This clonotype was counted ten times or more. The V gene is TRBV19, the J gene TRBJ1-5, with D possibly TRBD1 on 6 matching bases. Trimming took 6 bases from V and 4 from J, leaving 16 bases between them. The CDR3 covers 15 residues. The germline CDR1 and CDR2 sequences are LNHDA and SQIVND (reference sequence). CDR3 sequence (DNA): TGTGCCAGTAGGATACAGGGTACGGGGAATCAGCCCCAGCATTTT. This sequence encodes CASRIQGTGNQPQHF.

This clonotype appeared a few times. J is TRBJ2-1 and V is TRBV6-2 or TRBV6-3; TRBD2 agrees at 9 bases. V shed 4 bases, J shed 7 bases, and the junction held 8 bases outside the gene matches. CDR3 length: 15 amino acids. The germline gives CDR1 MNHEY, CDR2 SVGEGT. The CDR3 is CASSSAGGPWNEQFF. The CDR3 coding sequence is TGTGCCAGCAGTTCTGCGGGAGGGCCGTGGAATGAGCAGTTCTTC.

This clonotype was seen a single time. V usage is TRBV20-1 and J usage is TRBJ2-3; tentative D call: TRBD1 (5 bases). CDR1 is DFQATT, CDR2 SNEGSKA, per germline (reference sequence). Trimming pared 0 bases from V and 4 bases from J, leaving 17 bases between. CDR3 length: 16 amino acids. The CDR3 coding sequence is TGCAGTGCTAGAGATGACGACTGGGGCGAGGCAGATACGCAGTATTTT. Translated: CSARDDDWGEADTQYF.

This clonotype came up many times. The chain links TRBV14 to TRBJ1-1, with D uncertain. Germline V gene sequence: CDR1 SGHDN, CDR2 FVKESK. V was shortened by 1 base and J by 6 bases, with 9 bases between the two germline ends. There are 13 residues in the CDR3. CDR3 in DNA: TGTGCCAGCAGCCAAGTTATAGGAGCTGAAGCTTTCTTT. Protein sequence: CASSQVIGAEAFF. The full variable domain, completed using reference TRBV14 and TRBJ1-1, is EAGVTQFPSHSVIEKGQTVTLRCDPISGHDNLYWYRRVMGKEIKFLLHFVKESKQDESGMPNNRFLAERTGGTYSTLKVQPAELEDSGVYFCASSQVIGAEAFFGQGTRLTVV.

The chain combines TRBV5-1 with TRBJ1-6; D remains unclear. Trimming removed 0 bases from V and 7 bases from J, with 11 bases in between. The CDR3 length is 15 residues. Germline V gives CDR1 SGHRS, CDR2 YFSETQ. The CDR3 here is CASSLELGRNSPLHF. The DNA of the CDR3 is TGCGCCAGCAGCTTGGAGCTGGGTCGGAATTCACCCCTCCACTTT.

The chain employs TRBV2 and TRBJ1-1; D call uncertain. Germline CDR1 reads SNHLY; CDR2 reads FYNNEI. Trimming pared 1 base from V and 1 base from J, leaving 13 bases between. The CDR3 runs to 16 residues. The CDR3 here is CASSEEQLEWNTEAFF. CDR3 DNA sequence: TGTGCCAGCAGTGAAGAGCAGTTAGAGTGGAACACTGAAGCTTTCTTT.

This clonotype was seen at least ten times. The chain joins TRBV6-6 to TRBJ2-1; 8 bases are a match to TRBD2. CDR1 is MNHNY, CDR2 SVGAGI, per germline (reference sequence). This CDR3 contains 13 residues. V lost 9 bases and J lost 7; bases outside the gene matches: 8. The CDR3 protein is CASGSGSGNEQFF. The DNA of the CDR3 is TGTGCCAGTGGGAGCGGGAGTGGGAATGAGCAGTTCTTC.

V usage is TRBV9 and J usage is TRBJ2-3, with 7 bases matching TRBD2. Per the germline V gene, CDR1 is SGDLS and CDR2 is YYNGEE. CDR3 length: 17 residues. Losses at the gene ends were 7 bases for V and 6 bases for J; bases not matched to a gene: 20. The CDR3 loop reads CASAPLDYSVGGDTQYF. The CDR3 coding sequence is TGTGCCAGCGCCCCTCTGGACTATTCGGTGGGGGGGGATACGCAGTATTTT.

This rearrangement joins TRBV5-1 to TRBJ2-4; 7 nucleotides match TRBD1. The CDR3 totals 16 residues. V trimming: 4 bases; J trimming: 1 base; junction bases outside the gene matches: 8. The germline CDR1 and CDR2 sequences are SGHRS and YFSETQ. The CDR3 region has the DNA TGCGCCAGCAGCGCAAGGGACAGTTCGGCCAAAAACATTCAGTACTTC. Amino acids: CASSARDSSAKNIQYF.

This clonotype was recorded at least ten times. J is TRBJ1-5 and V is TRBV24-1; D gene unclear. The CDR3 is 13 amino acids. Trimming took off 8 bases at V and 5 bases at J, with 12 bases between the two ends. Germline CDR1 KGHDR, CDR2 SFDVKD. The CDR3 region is CATNEGGDQPQHF. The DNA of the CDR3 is TGTGCCACCAATGAGGGTGGGGATCAGCCCCAGCATTTT.

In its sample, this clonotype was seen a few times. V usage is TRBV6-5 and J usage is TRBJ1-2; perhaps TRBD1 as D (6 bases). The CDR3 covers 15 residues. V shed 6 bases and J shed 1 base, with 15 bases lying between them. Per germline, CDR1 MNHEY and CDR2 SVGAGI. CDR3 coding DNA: TGTGCCAGCAGCCGCACCAGGGGTGATAACTATGGCTACACCTTC. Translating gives CASSRTRGDNYGYTF.